The 23 T cell receptor beta chains below were found in one sample sequenced in a study of control samples from healthy donors and cancer patients. Sequencing was performed with immunoSEQ multiplex PCR; in TCRdb, only in-frame clones are kept and a portion is missing. This sample has 150,000 or so clones, with roughly 93% found just once. The sample was blood. The receptors here all came from a man aged 18 to 35 in good health.

The chain has TRBV11-2 and TRBJ2-1; weak D call: TRBD2 (6 bases). Trimming removed 1 base from V and 5 bases from J, with 9 bases in between. Germline V lookup: CDR1 SGHAT, CDR2 FQNNGV. CDR3 size: 14 residues. This CDR3 is CASSLAGVNNEQFF. The CDR3 region has the DNA TGTGCCAGCAGCTTAGCGGGAGTGAACAATGAGCAGTTCTTC.

The V and J genes are TRBV28 and TRBJ1-5; D call uncertain. The ends were cut back, 3 bases at V and 7 bases at J, with 10 bases in the middle. The CDR3 runs to 13 residues. Germline V gives CDR1 MDHEN, CDR2 SYDVKM. As DNA, the CDR3 is TGTGCCAGCAGTTTGAGCCTCGGGCAGCCCCAGCATTTT. Amino acids: CASSLSLGQPQHF.

CDR3 bases: TGTGCCAGCAACTTCGGGGAGGGGGGAAGAAGGCAAGAGACCCAGTACTTC. Protein product: CASNFGEGGRRQETQYF. The chain employs TRBV11-2 and TRBJ2-5; the D gene is possibly TRBD2 (7 bases). The CDR3 covers 17 residues. V dropped 7 bases and J dropped 2 bases, with 23 bases sitting between them. Germline CDR1 reads SGHAT; CDR2 reads FQNNGV.

V is TRBV28 and J is TRBJ2-3, with a weak D call TRBD1 (5 bases). This CDR3 has 15 amino acids. Germline-derived CDR1 and CDR2 are MDHEN and SYDVKM. V was trimmed by 6 bases and J by 1 base, leaving 14 bases between them. CDR3 nucleotides: TGTGCCAGCAGCCTAGATATACAGGGCACAGATACGCAGTATTTT. Translating it yields CASSLDIQGTDTQYF.

The genes are TRBV30 and TRBJ2-3; a weak D match, TRBD1 (5 bases). Trimming took off 2 bases at V and 0 bases at J, with 12 bases between the two ends. CDR3 length: 15 amino acids. The germline CDR1 and CDR2 sequences are GTSNPN and SVGIG (reference sequence). CDR3 sequence (DNA): TGTGCCTGGAGTAGTGGGGCCCCTAGCACAGATACGCAGTATTTT. It yields the protein CAWSSGAPSTDTQYF.

The V call is TRBV14, the J call TRBJ2-1; 13 bases are shared with TRBD2. Germline V gene lookup returns CDR1 SGHDN and CDR2 FVKESK. V lost 4 bases to trimming and J lost 8 bases; unmatched junction nucleotides: 5. The CDR3 is 15 residues long. The CDR3 nucleotides are TGTGCCAGCAGCCTCACTAGCGGGGGGGCTTATGAGCAGTTCTTC. It is translated as CASSLTSGGAYEQFF.

V gene TRBV18 combines with J gene TRBJ1-5, with D unclear. The CDR3 covers 15 residues. The V gene lost 2 bases and the J gene lost 0 bases, with 8 bases spanning the gap. Germline lookup yields CDR1 KGHSH and CDR2 LQKENI. CDR3 residues: CASSPNSNSNQPQHF. CDR3 bases: TGTGCCAGCTCACCAAACAGCAATAGCAATCAGCCCCAGCATTTT.

The rearrangement joins TRBV10-3 to TRBJ1-1; D gene unclear. CDR3 length: 12 residues. Per germline, CDR1 ENHRY and CDR2 SYGVKD. V lost 6 bases to trimming and J lost 6 bases, with 11 bases between them. The CDR3 nucleotides read TGTGCCATCAGCATAAGTGGGGCTGAAGCTTTCTTT. Protein: CAISISGAEAFF.

On this clone itself: A junction end diverges from the germline sequence, so it may reflect a read error. CDR3 loop: CASTLSRGCSYEQYF. CDR3 coding DNA: TGTGCTAGCACCCTTTCACGGGGTTGCTCCTACGAGCAGTACTTC. V usage is TRBV7-7 and J usage is TRBJ2-7; D perhaps matches TRBD2 (5 bases). In germline, CDR1 is SSHAT, CDR2 FNYEAQ (reference sequence). The CDR3 length is 15 residues.

Only a few counts were recorded for this clone. The J gene is TRBJ1-6, the V gene TRBV5-6; D is unresolved. The CDR3 runs to 12 residues. V was clipped by 4 bases and J by 11 bases, with 10 bases between them. CDR1 and CDR2 from the germline V gene are SGHDT and YYEEEE. In DNA, the CDR3 is TGTGCCAGCAGCCCTGGTGGGCCACCCCTCCACTTT. Its protein product is CASSPGGPPLHF.

J is TRBJ1-1 and V is TRBV11-2, with D uncertain. V lost 1 base to trimming and J lost 1 base, with 10 bases between them. CDR1 and CDR2 from the germline V gene are SGHAT and FQNNGV. This CDR3 region has 15 residues. The CDR3 sequence: CASSLAASTNTEAFF. The CDR3 coding sequence is TGTGCCAGCAGCTTAGCAGCTTCTACGAACACTGAAGCTTTCTTT.

This chain joins TRBV5-6 and TRBJ1-6; D remains unclear. The germline V gene has CDR1 SGHDT and CDR2 YYEEEE. Deletions cut 2 bases from V and 7 bases from J, with 13 bases between. The CDR3 sequence is 15 residues long. The CDR3 sequence: CASSFDTFPNSPLHF. The CDR3 DNA is TGTGCCAGCAGCTTTGACACCTTTCCAAATTCACCCCTCCACTTT.

The chain joins TRBV12-5 to TRBJ2-4, with TRBD1 as a possible D gene (6 bases). CDR1 and CDR2 from the germline V gene are LGHNT and FRNRAP. V lost 7 bases to trimming and J lost 7 bases, with 14 bases between them. The length of the CDR3 is 13 residues. CDR3 bases: TGTGCTAGTGCCCTGACAGGTTCGAACATTCAGTACTTC. Protein sequence: CASALTGSNIQYF.

This chain joins TRBV14 and TRBJ1-5, with no clear D. V was clipped by 5 bases and J by 1 base, with 6 bases between them. The germline V gene encodes CDR1 SGHDN and CDR2 FVKESK. The CDR3 is 13 residues long. The CDR3 loop is CASSFDSNQPQHF. The CDR3 coding sequence is TGTGCCAGCAGCTTTGACAGCAATCAGCCCCAGCATTTT.

The V gene is TRBV30, the J gene TRBJ2-3; possible D gene TRBD2, 6 bases. CDR3 length: 15 amino acids. Trimming took 2 bases from V and 4 from J, leaving 16 bases between them. The germline V gene has CDR1 GTSNPN and CDR2 SVGIG (reference sequence). CDR3 loop: CAWSNPGVGADTQYF. The CDR3, as DNA: TGTGCCTGGAGTAATCCGGGGGTTGGGGCAGATACGCAGTATTTT.

The V gene is TRBV7-2, the J gene TRBJ2-7; 8 nucleotides match TRBD2. The CDR3 consists of 15 residues. J was trimmed by 1 base and V by 1 base; bases with no gene match: 3. Germline CDR1 reads SGHTA; CDR2 reads FQGNSA. The CDR3 nucleotides are TGTGCCAGCAGCTTAGGAGCGGGGGAGTCCTACGAGCAGTACTTC. Its translation: CASSLGAGESYEQYF.

V and J are TRBV27 and TRBJ2-3; D ambiguous. Germline V gives CDR1 MNHEY, CDR2 SMNVEV (reference sequence). The CDR3 consists of 15 residues. With 1 base removed from V and 0 bases from J, the gap between germline ends came to 8 bases. The CDR3 bases are TGTGCCAGCAGTTTATTGTGGGGTAGCACAGATACGCAGTATTTT. Protein: CASSLLWGSTDTQYF.

The rearrangement uses TRBV29-1 and TRBJ2-7, with D possibly TRBD1 on 7 matching bases. V was shortened by 7 bases and J by 2 bases, with 15 bases between the two germline ends. The V gene's germline CDR1 is SQVTM and CDR2 ANQGSEA. The CDR3 has 13 residues. The CDR3 spells CSALGGQTYEQYF. CDR3 DNA sequence: TGCAGCGCCCTCGGGGGACAGACCTACGAGCAGTACTTC.

This clone showed up just once. This chain links TRBV28 with TRBJ1-2; D unresolved. CDR3 length: 18 residues. V lost 4 bases to trimming and J lost 0 bases, with 21 bases between them. Germline V lookup: CDR1 MDHEN, CDR2 SYDVKM. The CDR3 loop reads CASSSPRAPGGPNYGYTF. The CDR3 region has the DNA TGTGCCAGCAGTTCTCCCCGGGCCCCAGGAGGGCCTAACTATGGCTACACCTTC.

The V and J genes are TRBV7-2 and TRBJ1-1, with D hard to call. Trimming took 1 base from V and 1 from J, leaving 10 bases between them. CDR1 and CDR2 (germline): SGHTA, FQGNSA. CDR3 size: 15 residues. In DNA, the CDR3 is TGTGCCAGCAGCTTAGGCCCCCCCCCGAACACTGAAGCTTTCTTT. It yields the protein CASSLGPPPNTEAFF.

The chain combines TRBV11-2 with TRBJ1-2; perhaps TRBD1 as D (5 bases). CDR3 length: 14 residues. V was trimmed by 4 bases and J by 2 bases, leaving 11 bases between them. Germline loops: CDR1 SGHAT, CDR2 FQNNGV. CDR3 region: CASSWRRQNYGYTF. The DNA for the CDR3 is TGTGCCAGCAGCTGGCGGAGACAGAACTATGGCTACACCTTC.

The chain combines TRBV27 with TRBJ2-1; 7 bases are a match to TRBD2. Per germline, CDR1 MNHEY and CDR2 SMNVEV (reference sequence). The CDR3 is made up of 15 amino acids. The V gene end was trimmed by 6 bases and the J gene end by 4 bases; junction bases not matched to a gene: 9. For the CDR3, the DNA is TGTGCCAGCAGCCGCCTAGCGGACCTATACAATGAGCAGTTCTTC. Encoded protein: CASSRLADLYNEQFF.

The genes are TRBV5-1 and TRBJ2-5; D possibly corresponds to TRBD2 (5 bases). The CDR3 is made up of 14 amino acids. Germline V gives CDR1 SGHRS, CDR2 YFSETQ. V was cut by 2 bases and J by 5 bases, with 13 bases left in between. The CDR3 bases are TGCGCCAGCAGCTTAACCCCCGGGAAGGAGACCCAGTACTTC. Its protein is CASSLTPGKETQYF.